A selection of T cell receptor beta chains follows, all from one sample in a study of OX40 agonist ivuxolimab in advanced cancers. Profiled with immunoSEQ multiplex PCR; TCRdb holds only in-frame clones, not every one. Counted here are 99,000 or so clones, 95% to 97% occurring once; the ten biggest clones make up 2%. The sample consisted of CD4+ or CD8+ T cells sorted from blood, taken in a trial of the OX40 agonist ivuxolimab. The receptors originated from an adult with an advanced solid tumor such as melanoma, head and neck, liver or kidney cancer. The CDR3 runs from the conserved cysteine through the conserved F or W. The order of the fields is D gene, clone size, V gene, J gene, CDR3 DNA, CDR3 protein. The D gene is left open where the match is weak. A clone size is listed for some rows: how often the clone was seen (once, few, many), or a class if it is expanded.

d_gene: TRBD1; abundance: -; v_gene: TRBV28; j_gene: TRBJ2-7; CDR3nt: TGTGCCAGCAGCAGTATATATATAGGGGGACAGGGGGCCTACGAGCAGTACTTC; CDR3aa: CASSSIYIGGQGAYEQYF
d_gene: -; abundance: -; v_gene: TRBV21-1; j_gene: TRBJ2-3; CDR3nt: TGTGCCAGCAGCAGGGGGCAGGGAGAAGGAGATACGCAGTATTTT; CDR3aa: CASSRGQGEGDTQYF
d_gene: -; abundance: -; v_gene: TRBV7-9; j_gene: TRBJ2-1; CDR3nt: TGTGCCAGCAGCCCCGGATTTCAAGGGAGAGCCTACAATGAGCAGTTCTTC; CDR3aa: CASSPGFQGRAYNEQFF
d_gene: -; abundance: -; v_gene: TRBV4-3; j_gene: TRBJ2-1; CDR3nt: TGCGCCAGCAGCCGAAGGAGCTCCTACAATGAGCAGTTCTTC; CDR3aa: CASSRRSSYNEQFF
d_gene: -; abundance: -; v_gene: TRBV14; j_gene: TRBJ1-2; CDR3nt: TGTGCCAGCAGCCAAGCGGTCAGGGGCTATGGCTACACCTTC; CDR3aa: CASSQAVRGYGYTF
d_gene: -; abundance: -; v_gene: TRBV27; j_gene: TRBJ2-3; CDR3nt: TGTGCCAGCAGTCCGAGGGTCCCCACAGATACGCAGTATTTT; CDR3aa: CASSPRVPTDTQYF
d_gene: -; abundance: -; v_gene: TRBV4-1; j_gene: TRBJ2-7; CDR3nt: TGCGCCAGCAGCCAAGGCGTGGGAGGCAGCACCTACGAGCAGTACTTC; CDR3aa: CASSQGVGGSTYEQYF
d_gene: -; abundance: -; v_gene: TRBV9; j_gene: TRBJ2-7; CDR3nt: TGTGCCAGCAGCGTAGAACCCCGGGACGACTACGAGCAGTACTTC; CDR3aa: CASSVEPRDDYEQYF
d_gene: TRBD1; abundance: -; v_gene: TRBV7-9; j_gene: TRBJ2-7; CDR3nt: TGTGCCAGCAGCTTAGGGGACAGGGTCTACGAGCAGTACTTC; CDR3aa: CASSLGDRVYEQYF
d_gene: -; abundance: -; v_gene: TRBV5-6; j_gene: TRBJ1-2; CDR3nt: TGTGCCAGCAGCTTGGTCGGGGGGACGGTCTATGGCTACACCTTC; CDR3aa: CASSLVGGTVYGYTF
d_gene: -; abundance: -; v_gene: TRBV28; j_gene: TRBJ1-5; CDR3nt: TGTGCCATCCTATCGGGGTCCCCAACGGCTAAGACTCTTGAACTACCTGATCAGCCCCAGCATTTT; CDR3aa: CAILSGSPTAKTLELPDQPQHF
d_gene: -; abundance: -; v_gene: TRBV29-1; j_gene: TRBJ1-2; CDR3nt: TGCAGCGTGCTTTACAGAGCTGGCTACACCTTC; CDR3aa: CSVLYRAGYTF
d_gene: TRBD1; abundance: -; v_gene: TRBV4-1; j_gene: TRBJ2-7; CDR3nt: TGCGCCAGCAGCCAAGACCCCGGGACAGAAGGTCTCGAGCAGTACTTC; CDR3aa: CASSQDPGTEGLEQYF
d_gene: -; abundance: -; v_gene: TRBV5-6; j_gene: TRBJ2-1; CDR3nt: TGTGCCAGCAGCGGAGGATTTGCGGGGGCCGGAGTCGATGAGCAGTTCTTC; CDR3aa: CASSGGFAGAGVDEQFF
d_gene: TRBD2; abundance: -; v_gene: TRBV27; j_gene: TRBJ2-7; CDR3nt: TGTGCCAGCATGGGGACTAGCTTCGAGCAGTACTTC; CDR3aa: CASMGTSFEQYF
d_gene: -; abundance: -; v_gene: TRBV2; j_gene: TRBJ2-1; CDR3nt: TGTGCCGGCCGGGGGCGGGGGACTTACAATGAGCAGTTCTTC; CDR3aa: CAGRGRGTYNEQFF
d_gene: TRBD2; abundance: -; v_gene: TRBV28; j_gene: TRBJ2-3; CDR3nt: TGTGCCAGCAGTAACCATCTTTCTAGCGGGGATGCTCCGGATACGCAGTATTTT; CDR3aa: CASSNHLSSGDAPDTQYF
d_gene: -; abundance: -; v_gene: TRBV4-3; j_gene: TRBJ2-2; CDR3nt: TGCGCCAGCAGCCAAGGGAACACCGGGGAGCTGTTTTTT; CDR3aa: CASSQGNTGELFF
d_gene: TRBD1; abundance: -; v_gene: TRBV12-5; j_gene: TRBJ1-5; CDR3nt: TGTGCTAGTGGACAGGGGTATAGGAACAATCAGCCCCAGCATTTT; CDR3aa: CASGQGYRNNQPQHF
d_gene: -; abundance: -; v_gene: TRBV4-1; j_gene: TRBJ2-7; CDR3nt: TGCGCCAGCAGCCAGGACCACAGCTACGAGCAGTACTTC; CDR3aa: CASSQDHSYEQYF
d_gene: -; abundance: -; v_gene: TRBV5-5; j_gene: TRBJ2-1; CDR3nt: TGTGCCAGCAGCTTGTCGCCTATCTATGAGCAGTTCTTC; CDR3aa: CASSLSPIYEQFF
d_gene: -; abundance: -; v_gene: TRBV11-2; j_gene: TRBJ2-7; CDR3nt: TGTGCCAGCAGCTTACCCTCCTACGAGCAGTACTTC; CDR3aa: CASSLPSYEQYF
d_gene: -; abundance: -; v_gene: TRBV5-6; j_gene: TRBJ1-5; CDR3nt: TGTGCCAGCAGCTTTGGAACTCAGCCCCAGCATTTT; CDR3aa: CASSFGTQPQHF
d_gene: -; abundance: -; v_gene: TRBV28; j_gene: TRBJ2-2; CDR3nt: TGTGCCAGCTCACCAGAGACCGGGGAGCTGTTTTTT; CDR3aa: CASSPETGELFF
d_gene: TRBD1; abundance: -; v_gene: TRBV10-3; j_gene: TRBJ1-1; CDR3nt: TGTGCCATCAAATCAGGGGGGGACACTGAAGCTTTCTTT; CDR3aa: CAIKSGGDTEAFF
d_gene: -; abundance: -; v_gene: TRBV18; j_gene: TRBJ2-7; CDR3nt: TGTGCCAGCTCACCACCGGGGGACGAGCAGTACTTC; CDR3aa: CASSPPGDEQYF
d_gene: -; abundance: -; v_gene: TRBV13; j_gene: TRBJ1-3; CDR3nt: TGTGCCAGCAGCCCCCCGGGGTCTGGAAACACCATATATTTT; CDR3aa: CASSPPGSGNTIYF
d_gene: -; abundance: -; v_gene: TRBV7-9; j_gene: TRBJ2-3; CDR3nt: TGTGCCAGCAGCCCCTCCGTAGCAGGGACAAGCACAGATACGCAGTATTTT; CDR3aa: CASSPSVAGTSTDTQYF
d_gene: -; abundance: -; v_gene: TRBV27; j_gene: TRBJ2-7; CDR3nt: TGTGCCAGCAGTCCCCCCGGCTACGAGCAGTACTTC; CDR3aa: CASSPPGYEQYF
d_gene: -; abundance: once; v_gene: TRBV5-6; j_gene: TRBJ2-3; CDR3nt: TGTGCCAGCAGCTCTGGCACAGATACGCAGTATTTT; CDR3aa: CASSSGTDTQYF
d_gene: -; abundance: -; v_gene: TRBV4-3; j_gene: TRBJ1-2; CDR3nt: TGCGCCAGCAGTCCAGGATCCCTCTCTAACTATGGCTACACCTTC; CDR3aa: CASSPGSLSNYGYTF
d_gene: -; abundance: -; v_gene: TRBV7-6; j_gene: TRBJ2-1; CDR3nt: TGTGCCAGCACCACCGCCCAGGGGTCCAATGAGCAGTTCTTC; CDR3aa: CASTTAQGSNEQFF
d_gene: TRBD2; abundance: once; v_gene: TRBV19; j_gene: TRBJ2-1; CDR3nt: TGTGCCAGTAGTCAACCGGGACTAGGTTTCAATGAGCAGTTCTTC; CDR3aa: CASSQPGLGFNEQFF
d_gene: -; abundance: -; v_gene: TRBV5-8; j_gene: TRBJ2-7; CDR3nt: TGTGCCAGCAGCTTCGACGAGCAGTACTTC; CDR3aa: CASSFDEQYF
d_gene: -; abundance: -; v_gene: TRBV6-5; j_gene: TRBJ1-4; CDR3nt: TGTGCCAGCAGTTACTCCCCTTACAGCGAACATGAAAAACTGTTTTTT; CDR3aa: CASSYSPYSEHEKLFF
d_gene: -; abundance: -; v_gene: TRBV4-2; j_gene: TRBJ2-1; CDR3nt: TGTGCCAGCAGCCAAGTGGCGGACTACCCGAAGTTCTTC; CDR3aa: CASSQVADYPKFF
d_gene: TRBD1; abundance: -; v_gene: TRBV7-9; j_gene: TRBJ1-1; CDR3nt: TGTGCCAGCAGCTTAAACCAGGGGGCCTCCACTGAAGCTTTCTTT; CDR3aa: CASSLNQGASTEAFF
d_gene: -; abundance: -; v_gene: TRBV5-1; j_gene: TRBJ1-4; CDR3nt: TGCGCCAGCAGCTTGGGACCAACTAATGAAAAACTGTTTTTT; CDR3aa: CASSLGPTNEKLFF
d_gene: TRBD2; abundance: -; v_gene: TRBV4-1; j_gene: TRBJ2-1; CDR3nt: TGCGCCAGCAGCCAAGACTTGGCTAGCGGGGGGAATGAGCAGTTCTTC; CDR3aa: CASSQDLASGGNEQFF
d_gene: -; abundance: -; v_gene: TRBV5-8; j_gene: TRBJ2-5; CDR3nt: TGTGCCAGCAGCTTATTGGCAGGGAGGAAGACCCAGTACTTC; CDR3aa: CASSLLAGRKTQYF